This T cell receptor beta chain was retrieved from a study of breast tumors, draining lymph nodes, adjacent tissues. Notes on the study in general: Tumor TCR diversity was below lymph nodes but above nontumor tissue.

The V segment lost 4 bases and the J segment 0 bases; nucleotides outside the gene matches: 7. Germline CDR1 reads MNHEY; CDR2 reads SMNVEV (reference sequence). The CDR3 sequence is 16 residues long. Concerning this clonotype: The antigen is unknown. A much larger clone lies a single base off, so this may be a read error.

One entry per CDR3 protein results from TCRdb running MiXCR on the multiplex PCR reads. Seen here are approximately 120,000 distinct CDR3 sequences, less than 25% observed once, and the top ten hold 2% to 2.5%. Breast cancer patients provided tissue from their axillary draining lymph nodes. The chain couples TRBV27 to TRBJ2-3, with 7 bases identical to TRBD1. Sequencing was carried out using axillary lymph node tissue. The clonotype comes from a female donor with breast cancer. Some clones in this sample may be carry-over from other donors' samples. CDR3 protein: CASSSRRQGSTDTQYF. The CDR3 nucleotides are TGTGCCAGCAGTTCACGTCGACAGGGCAGCACAGATACGCAGTATTTT.